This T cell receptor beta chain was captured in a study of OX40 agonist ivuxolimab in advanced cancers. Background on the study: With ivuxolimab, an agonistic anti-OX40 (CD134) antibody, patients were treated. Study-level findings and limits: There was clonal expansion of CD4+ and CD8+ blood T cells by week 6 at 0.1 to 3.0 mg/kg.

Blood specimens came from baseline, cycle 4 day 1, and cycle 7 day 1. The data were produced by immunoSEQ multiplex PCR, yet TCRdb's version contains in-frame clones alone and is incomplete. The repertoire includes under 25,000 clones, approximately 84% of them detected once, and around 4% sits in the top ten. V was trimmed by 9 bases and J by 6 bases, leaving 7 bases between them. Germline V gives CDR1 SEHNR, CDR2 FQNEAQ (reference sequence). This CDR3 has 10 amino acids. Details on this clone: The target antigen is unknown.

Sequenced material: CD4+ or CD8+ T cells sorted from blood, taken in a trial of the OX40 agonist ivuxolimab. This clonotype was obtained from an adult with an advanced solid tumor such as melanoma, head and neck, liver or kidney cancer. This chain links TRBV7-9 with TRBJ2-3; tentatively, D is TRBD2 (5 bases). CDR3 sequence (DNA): TGTGCCAGGGCGGGCGATACGCAGTATTTT. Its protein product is CARAGDTQYF.